This T cell receptor beta chain was recovered during a study of cytomegalovirus exposure and HLA in healthy donors. In the study overall: Drawn from HLA-typed donors, about 82 million unique TCRs were held in an early data release. Study-level points and caveats: For most TCR sequences rarity was the rule, although some public TCRs occurred in many donors. Previous analysis showed most TCR beta V segments were productive about 87% or about 30% of the time.

CDR1 and CDR2 from the germline V gene are SSHAT and FNYEAQ (reference sequence). The CDR3 length is 13 residues. About this clone: No antigen is known for it. One end of the junction is discordant with germline, which a read error may explain.

The PCR employed 60 Vbeta primers together with 13 Jbeta primers. Sequencing used immunoSEQ multiplex PCR; TCRdb keeps in-frame clones, though not all of them. The sample holds roughly 120,000 clones, under 85% seen once. This TCR was sampled from a woman aged 18-29 years in good health and CMV-seronegative. Specimen: PBMCs. V is TRBV7-7 and J is TRBJ1-3; D may be TRBD1 (6 bases). The CDR3 protein is CASSPGQGNTIYF. CDR3 nucleotide sequence: TGTGCTAGCAGCCCCGGACAGGGAAACACCATATATTTT.